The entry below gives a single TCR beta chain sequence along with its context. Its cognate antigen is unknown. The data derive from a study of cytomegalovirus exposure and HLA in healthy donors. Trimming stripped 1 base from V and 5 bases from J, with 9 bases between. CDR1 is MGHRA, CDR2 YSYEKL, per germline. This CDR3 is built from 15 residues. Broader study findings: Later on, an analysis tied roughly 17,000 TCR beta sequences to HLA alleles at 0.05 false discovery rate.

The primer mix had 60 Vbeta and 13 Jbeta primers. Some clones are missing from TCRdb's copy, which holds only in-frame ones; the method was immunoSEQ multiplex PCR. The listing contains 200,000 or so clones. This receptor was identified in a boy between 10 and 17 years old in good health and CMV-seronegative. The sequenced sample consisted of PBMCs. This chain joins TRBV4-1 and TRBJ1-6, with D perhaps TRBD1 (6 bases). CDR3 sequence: CASSQGGGNNSPLHF. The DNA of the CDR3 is TGCGCCAGCAGCCAAGGAGGGGGAAATAATTCACCCCTCCACTTT.